Given below is one T cell receptor (beta chain) in context. Its antigen is unknown. Germline CDR1 MNHEY, CDR2 SVGAGI. The CDR3 length is 16 residues. Between the trimmed V and J ends, which lost 0 bases and 2 bases, there was a span of 14 bases. Clones were read by immunoSEQ multiplex PCR, and TCRdb kept only the in-frame ones, dropping some. The sample yields about 120,000 clones, 80% to 95% seen once. The data derive from a study of T cell responses to AZD1222 COVID-19 vaccine. Study-wide results and caveats: Rises in breadth and depth of Spike-specific TCRs came after two AZD1222 doses. Donors were mostly white British, more females; clonal diversity possibly underestimated. Among spike-specific TCRs, nearly half reportedly target unmutated variant regions.

Second doses were pooled across both intervals (about 4 or about 12 weeks). The chain couples TRBV6-5 to TRBJ2-7; a possible D gene is TRBD2 (6 bases). This clonotype was obtained from an adult who received the AZD1222 COVID-19 vaccine. Sequencing used peripheral blood, obtained 28 days after the second AZD1222 dose. The CDR3 reads CASSYSLGGLPYEQYF. The CDR3 bases are TGTGCCAGCAGTTACTCGCTTGGAGGGTTACCCTACGAGCAGTACTTC.